This T cell receptor beta chain came from a study of blood T cell repertoires in COVID-19. For the study at large: From the United States, Italy and Spain came samples of acute and convalescent COVID-19. Sources were T cells, B-cell-depleted T cells, or PBMCs; the material itself was cDNA or gDNA.

Under the authors' procedure: Using reference gene primer amplification, nucleated cell counts were estimated. Generated by immunoSEQ multiplex PCR, the TCRdb table keeps only in-frame clones and is missing some. V, J and clone size are taken as reported in that table, and D and trimming were inferred from the DNA itself. The sample records about 240,000 clones, 82% being singletons. With V trimmed by 3 bases and J by 0 bases, 4 bases remained unmatched. Germline CDR1 and CDR2: MNHNS and SASEGT. This CDR3 spans 16 amino acids. The chain links TRBV6-1 to TRBJ2-7; 11 bases match TRBD1. The clonotype was recovered from a woman in her sixties with active or convalescent COVID-19. Material for sequencing was peripheral blood. The DNA for the CDR3 is TGTGCCAGCAGTGATGGGACAGGGGGGAGCTCCTACGAGCAGTACTTC. Residues: CASSDGTGGSSYEQYF.